The T cell receptor beta chain described here comes from a study of blood T cell repertoires in COVID-19. Whole-study context: There were acute and convalescent COVID-19 samples, and they came from the United States, Italy and Spain. PBMCs, B-cell-depleted T cells, or T cells provided the cDNA or gDNA that made up the material.

Authors' data handling: The authors estimated nucleated cell counts from reference gene primer amplification. Measured with immunoSEQ multiplex PCR; TCRdb has only the in-frame clones, and not every one. From that table come the V and J calls and clone size; the DNA was used to work out D and trimming. Found here are 29,000 or so clones, approximately 80% of them singletons; the top ten hold 35% to 55%. Germline assignment: CDR1 MGHRA and CDR2 YSYEKL. V was pared by 0 bases and J by 7 bases, with 15 bases between. This CDR3 is built from 15 residues. The chain employs TRBV4-1 and TRBJ1-2; a weak D match, TRBD1 (6 bases). The TCR originated in an older woman with acute or convalescent COVID-19. The sample consisted of peripheral blood. The CDR3 nucleotides are TGCGCCAGCAGCCAAGAGGGGGCAGGGTGGTCTGGCTACACCTTC. This translates into CASSQEGAGWSGYTF.